These 8 T cell receptor beta chains originate from one sample sequenced in a study of blood T cell repertoires in COVID-19. Profiled with immunoSEQ multiplex PCR; TCRdb holds only in-frame clones, not every one. Of some 520,000 clones detected, roughly 89% appear once; the ten largest clones hold 0.9%. What was sequenced was peripheral blood. These receptors were obtained from a man aged 18 to 29 with COVID-19, enrolled during active disease.

The count of this clone is one. The genes are TRBV4-1 and TRBJ2-7, with 7 bases matching TRBD1. This CDR3 comprises 15 residues. In germline, CDR1 is MGHRA, CDR2 YSYEKL. Losses at the gene ends were 1 base for V and 5 bases for J; bases not matched to a gene: 8. The CDR3 DNA reads as TGCGCCAGCAGCCAAGGCGACAGGGCTCCTCACGAGCAGTACTTC. It specifies CASSQGDRAPHEQYF.

The chain carries TRBV4-1 and TRBJ2-3; TRBD1 might be the D (5 bases). Germline CDR1 reads MGHRA; CDR2 reads YSYEKL. The CDR3 totals 16 residues. Deletions cut 3 bases from V and 4 bases from J, with 17 bases between. CDR3 protein: CASSQAGQGIPDTQYF. The CDR3 DNA follows: TGCGCCAGCAGCCAGGCCGGGCAGGGTATTCCAGATACGCAGTATTTT.

The chain is built from TRBV7-9 and TRBJ2-5; D gene unclear. The CDR3 runs 15 residues. Germline values: CDR1 SEHNR, CDR2 FQNEAQ (reference sequence). V shed 5 bases and J shed 4 bases, with 17 bases lying between them. CDR3 protein: CASSPRVAARETQYF. The CDR3 DNA reads TGTGCCAGCAGCCCCCGGGTCGCCGCCAGAGAGACCCAGTACTTC.

The chain links TRBV4-1 to TRBJ2-1; D may be TRBD2 (5 bases). Germline V gene sequence: CDR1 MGHRA, CDR2 YSYEKL. The CDR3 contains 17 residues. V gave up 0 bases and J gave up 0 bases, with 12 bases separating them. CDR3 protein: CASSQDLTGNSYNEQFF. The CDR3, as DNA: TGCGCCAGCAGCCAAGATCTAACGGGAAACTCCTACAATGAGCAGTTCTTC.

The chain uses TRBV10-1 and TRBJ2-3, with D perhaps TRBD2 (5 bases). Germline CDR1 WNHNN, CDR2 SYGVQD (reference sequence). This CDR3 comprises 12 residues. V was clipped by 3 bases and J by 10 bases, with 11 bases between them. The CDR3 spells CASSELPGSQYF. CDR3 nucleotides: TGCGCCAGCAGTGAACTCCCGGGGTCGCAGTATTTT.

The chain carries TRBV5-1 and TRBJ2-1; 11 bases map to TRBD1. The V gene end was trimmed by 4 bases and the J gene end by 6 bases; junction bases not matched to a gene: 6. CDR3 length: 15 amino acids. Per germline, CDR1 SGHRS and CDR2 YFSETQ. The CDR3 DNA reads as TGCGCCAGCAGCACCGGACAGGGGGCTCGCAATGAGCAGTTCTTC. This translates into CASSTGQGARNEQFF.

This sequence joins TRBV25-1 and TRBJ1-6; 7 bases map to TRBD1. Germline V CDR1 and CDR2: MGHDK, SYGVNS. The CDR3 has 16 residues. The ends lost 3 bases at V and 5 bases at J; junction bases unmatched: 7. The CDR3 loop is CASSDHRGSHNSPLHF. CDR3 nucleotide sequence: TGTGCCAGCAGTGATCACAGGGGATCCCATAATTCACCCCTCCACTTT.

This chain links TRBV24-1 with TRBJ2-7; TRBD1 agrees at 8 bases. This CDR3 has 15 residues. V lost 0 bases to trimming and J lost 1 base; unmatched junction nucleotides: 1. From germline, CDR1 is KGHDR and CDR2 SFDVKD. The CDR3 sequence is CATSDLGQGSYEQYF. The CDR3 bases are TGTGCCACCAGTGATTTGGGACAGGGTTCCTACGAGCAGTACTTC.